This T cell receptor beta chain originates from a study of T cell responses to AZD1222 COVID-19 vaccine. Method: immunoSEQ multiplex PCR; TCRdb's copy keeps in-frame clones and lacks some. Found here are roughly 120,000 clones, approximately 85% of them singletons; the top ten hold just under 4.5%. It was second doses at about 4 or about 12 weeks that were pooled. Overall study findings and caveats: Spike-specific TCR depth and breadth grew after two AZD1222 doses. Scientists sampled the repertoires only once the peak T cell response had passed. Regions 160-218 and 743-854 held dominance among vaccine-associated CD4 TCRs, which spanned spike.

Comment on this clone: No antigen is known for it.

V lost 4 bases and J lost 10; bases outside the gene matches: 14. CDR1 is SGHRS, CDR2 YFSETQ, per germline. The CDR3 is made up of 14 amino acids. This sample comprised peripheral blood, obtained 28 days after the second AZD1222 dose. The rearrangement links TRBV5-1 to TRBJ2-7, with 7 positions matching TRBD2. This TCR was recovered from an adult who received the AZD1222 COVID-19 vaccine. In DNA, the CDR3 is TGCGCCAGCAGCGGAGGGACTACTGATGGCCCCCAGTACTTC. This gives the protein CASSGGTTDGPQYF.